In this sample, the clone carrying this TCR beta chain turned up once. The data are from a study of T cell changes during pregnancy in multiple sclerosis. The CDR3 totals 15 residues. The germline CDR1 and CDR2 sequences are SGHRS and YFSETQ. The V gene end was trimmed by 4 bases and the J gene end by 6 bases; junction bases not matched to a gene: 6. Assay used: immunoSEQ multiplex PCR; TCRdb lists only in-frame clones, some missing. The repertoire holds approximately 61,000 clones, with more than 85% as singletons. The chain recombines TRBV5-1 with TRBJ2-1, with 11 positions matching TRBD2. This receptor was identified in a female donor in good health, enrolled as a control in a pregnancy study. Sequenced material: peripheral blood, taken after pregnancy. The chain's CDR3 is CASSRAGTSGNEQFF. The CDR3 bases are TGCGCCAGCAGCCGTGCCGGGACTAGCGGCAATGAGCAGTTCTTC.